The entry below describes one T cell receptor (beta chain). Its specificity is unknown. These data come from a study of cytotoxic CD8 clonotypes in ibrutinib-treated CLL. The germline V gene has CDR1 WSHSY and CDR2 SAAADI. The CDR3 is made up of 13 amino acids. V gave up 9 bases and J gave up 0 bases, with 12 bases separating them. Only in-frame clones appear in the TCRdb table, and some are missing; sequencing was by immunoSEQ multiplex PCR. The data contain 160,000 or so clones, approximately 80% of them singletons. Overall study results and limits: Public clonotypes, found uncommonly, either contracted or stayed stable on treatment.

The specimen comprised PBMCs, sampled after 24 months of ibrutinib treatment. The clonotype was recovered from a human donor with chronic lymphocytic leukemia. This chain links TRBV10-2 with TRBJ2-7, with D perhaps TRBD2 (6 bases). The CDR3 nucleotides read TGCGCCAGTGGAGCGGGCGCCTCCTACGAGCAGTACTTC. This sequence encodes CASGAGASYEQYF.